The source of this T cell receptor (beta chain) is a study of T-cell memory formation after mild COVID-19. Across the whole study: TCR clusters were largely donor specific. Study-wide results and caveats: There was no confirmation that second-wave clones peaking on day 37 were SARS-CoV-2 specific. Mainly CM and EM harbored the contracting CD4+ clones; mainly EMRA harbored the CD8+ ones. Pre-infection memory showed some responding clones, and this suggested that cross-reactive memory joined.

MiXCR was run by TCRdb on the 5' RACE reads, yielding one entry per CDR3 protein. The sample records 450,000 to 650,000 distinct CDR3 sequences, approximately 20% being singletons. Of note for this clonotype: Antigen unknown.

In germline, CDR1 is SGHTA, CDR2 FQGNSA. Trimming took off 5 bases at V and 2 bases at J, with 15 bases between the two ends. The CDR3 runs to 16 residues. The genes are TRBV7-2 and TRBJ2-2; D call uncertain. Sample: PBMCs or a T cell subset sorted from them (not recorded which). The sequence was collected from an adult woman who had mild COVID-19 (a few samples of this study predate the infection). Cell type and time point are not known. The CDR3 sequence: CASSPKGWSNTGELFF. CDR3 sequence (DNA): TGTGCCAGCAGCCCTAAAGGGTGGAGTAACACCGGGGAGCTGTTTTTT.